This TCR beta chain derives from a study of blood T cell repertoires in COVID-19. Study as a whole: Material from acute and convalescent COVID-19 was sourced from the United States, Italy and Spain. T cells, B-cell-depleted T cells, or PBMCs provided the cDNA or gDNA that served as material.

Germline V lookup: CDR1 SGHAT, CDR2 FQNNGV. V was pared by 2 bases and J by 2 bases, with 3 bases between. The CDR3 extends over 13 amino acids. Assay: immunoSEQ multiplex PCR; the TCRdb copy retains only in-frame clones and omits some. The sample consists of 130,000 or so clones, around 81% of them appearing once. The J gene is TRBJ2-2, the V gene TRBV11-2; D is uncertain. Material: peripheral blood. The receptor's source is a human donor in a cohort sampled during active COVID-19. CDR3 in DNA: TGTGCCAGCAGCTTAAGCAACACCGGGGAGCTGTTTTTT. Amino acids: CASSLSNTGELFF.